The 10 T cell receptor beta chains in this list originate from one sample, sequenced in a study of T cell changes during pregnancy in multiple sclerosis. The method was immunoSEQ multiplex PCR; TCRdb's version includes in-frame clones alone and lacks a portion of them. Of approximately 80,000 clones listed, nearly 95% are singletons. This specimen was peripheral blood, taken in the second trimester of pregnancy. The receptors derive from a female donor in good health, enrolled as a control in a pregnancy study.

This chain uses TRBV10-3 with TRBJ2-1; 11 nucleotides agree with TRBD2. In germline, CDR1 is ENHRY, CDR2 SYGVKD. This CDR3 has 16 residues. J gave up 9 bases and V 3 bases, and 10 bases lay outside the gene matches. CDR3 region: CAISDSGLAVLVEQFF. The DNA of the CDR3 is TGTGCCATCAGTGACTCGGGACTAGCGGTATTGGTTGAGCAGTTCTTC.

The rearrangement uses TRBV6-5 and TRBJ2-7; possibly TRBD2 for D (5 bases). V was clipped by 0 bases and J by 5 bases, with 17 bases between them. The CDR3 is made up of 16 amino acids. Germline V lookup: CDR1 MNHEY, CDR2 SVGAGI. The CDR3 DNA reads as TGTGCCAGCAGTTACTCCCTCCGAGGGAGTCTTGACGAGCAGTACTTC. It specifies CASSYSLRGSLDEQYF.

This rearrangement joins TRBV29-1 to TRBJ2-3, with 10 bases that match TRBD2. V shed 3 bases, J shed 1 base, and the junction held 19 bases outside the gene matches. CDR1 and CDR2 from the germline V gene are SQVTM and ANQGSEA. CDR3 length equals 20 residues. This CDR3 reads CSVEASSLAGEGWGTDTQYF. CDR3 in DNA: TGCAGCGTTGAGGCCAGTTCCCTAGCGGGAGAAGGGTGGGGCACAGATACGCAGTATTTT.

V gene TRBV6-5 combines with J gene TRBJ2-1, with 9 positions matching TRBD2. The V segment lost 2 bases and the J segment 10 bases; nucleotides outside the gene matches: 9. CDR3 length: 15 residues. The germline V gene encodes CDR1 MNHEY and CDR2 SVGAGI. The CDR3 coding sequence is TGTGCCAGCAGTTACGCGGGAGGGCTTGTAGGGGAGCAGTTCTTC. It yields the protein CASSYAGGLVGEQFF.

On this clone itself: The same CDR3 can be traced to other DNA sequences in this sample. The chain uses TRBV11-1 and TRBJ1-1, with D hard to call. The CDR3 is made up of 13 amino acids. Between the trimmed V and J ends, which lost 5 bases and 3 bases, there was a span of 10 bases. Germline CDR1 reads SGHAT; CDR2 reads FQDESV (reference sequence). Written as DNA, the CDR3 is TGTGCCAGCAGCGACTCCAAGTACACTGAAGCTTTCTTT. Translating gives CASSDSKYTEAFF.

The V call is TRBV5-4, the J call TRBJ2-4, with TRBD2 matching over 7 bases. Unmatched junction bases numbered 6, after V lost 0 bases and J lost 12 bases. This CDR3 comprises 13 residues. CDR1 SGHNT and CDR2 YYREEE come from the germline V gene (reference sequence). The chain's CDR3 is CASSLVGGVSQYF. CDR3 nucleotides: TGTGCCAGCAGCTTGGTTGGGGGGGTTTCTCAGTACTTC. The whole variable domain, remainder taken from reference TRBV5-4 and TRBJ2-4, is ETGVTQSPTHLIKTRGQQVTLRCSSQSGHNTVSWYQQALGQGPQFIFQYYREEENGRGNFPPRFSGLQFPNYSSELNVNALELDDSALYLCASSLVGGVSQYFGAGTRLSVL.

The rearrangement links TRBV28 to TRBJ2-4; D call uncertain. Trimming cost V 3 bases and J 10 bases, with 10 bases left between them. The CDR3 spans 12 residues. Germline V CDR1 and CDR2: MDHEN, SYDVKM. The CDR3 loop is CASSFSRAIQYF. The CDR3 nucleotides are TGTGCCAGCAGTTTCTCCCGCGCGATTCAGTACTTC.

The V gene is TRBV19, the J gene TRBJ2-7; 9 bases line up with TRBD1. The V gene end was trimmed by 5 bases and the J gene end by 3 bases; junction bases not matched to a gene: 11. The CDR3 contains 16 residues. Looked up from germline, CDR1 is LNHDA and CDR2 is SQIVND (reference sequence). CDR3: CASSGGTGTGFYEQYF. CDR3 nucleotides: TGTGCCAGTAGTGGAGGGACCGGGACAGGGTTCTACGAGCAGTACTTC.

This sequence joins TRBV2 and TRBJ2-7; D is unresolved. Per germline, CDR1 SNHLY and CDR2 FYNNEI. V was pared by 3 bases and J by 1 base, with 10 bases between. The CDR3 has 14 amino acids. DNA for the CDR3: TGTGCCAGCAGTGAGGTTACCAGGTCCTACGAGCAGTACTTC. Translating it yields CASSEVTRSYEQYF. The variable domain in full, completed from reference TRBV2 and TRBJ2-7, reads EPEVTQTPSHQVTQMGQEVILRCVPISNHLYFYWYRQILGQKVEFLVSFYNNEISEKSEIFDDQFSVERPDGSNFTLKIRSTKLEDSAMYFCASSEVTRSYEQYFGPGTRLTVT.

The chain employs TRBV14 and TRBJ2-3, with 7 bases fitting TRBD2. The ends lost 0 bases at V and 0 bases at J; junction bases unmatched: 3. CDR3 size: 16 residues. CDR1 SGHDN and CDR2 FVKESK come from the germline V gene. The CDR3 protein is CASSQEGTISTDTQYF. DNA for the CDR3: TGTGCCAGCAGCCAAGAAGGGACTATCAGCACAGATACGCAGTATTTT.